Below are 28 T cell receptor beta chains sequenced from a single sample in a study of low-dose radiotherapy and immunotherapy resistance in tumors. Gene-specific TRAV and TRBV primers were used for first-strand cDNA, covering alpha and beta chains. With a constant-region primer and a V-primer adapter, TCRs were subjected to 20 PCR cycles of amplification. TCRdb redid the calling of the reads with MiXCR, one entry per CDR3 protein. The sample has some 11,000 distinct CDR3 sequences; approximately 51% are singletons. These receptors came from a human donor with advanced metastatic prostate, ovarian, gallbladder or colorectal cancer (not recorded which). This table probably holds off-target reads from a library built for another chain.

This chain uses TRBV10-3 with TRBJ2-6; weak D call: TRBD1 (5 bases). Trimming took off 7 bases at V and 3 bases at J, with 13 bases between the two ends. This CDR3 has 15 amino acids. Germline assignment: CDR1 ENHRY and CDR2 SYGVKD. The CDR3 spells CAITPGARGANVLTF. For the CDR3, the DNA is TGTGCCATCACTCCTGGGGCGCGTGGGGCCAACGTCCTGACTTTC.

This clonotype was counted between two and nine times. J is TRBJ2-7 and V is TRBV10-3; possibly TRBD1 or TRBD2 for D (7 bases each). The CDR3 contains 14 residues. Germline CDR1 reads ENHRY; CDR2 reads SYGVKD. With 10 bases removed from V and 7 bases from J, the gap between germline ends came to 23 bases. CDR3 nucleotides: TGTGCCACAAGGAGCGGGGACAGCTACGGGGAGCAGTACTTC. It translates to CATRSGDSYGEQYF.

This chain joins TRBV28 and TRBJ2-7, with a tentative D call TRBD2 (5 bases). Germline V lookup: CDR1 MDHEN, CDR2 SYDVKM. The CDR3 is made up of 14 amino acids. Trimming shortened V by 8 bases and J by 2 bases, and 16 bases separated the two germline ends. This CDR3 is CASQQAKRTYEQYF. The CDR3 nucleotides are TGTGCCAGCCAACAAGCGAAGCGGACCTACGAGCAGTACTTC.

J is TRBJ2-1 and V is TRBV18; 7 nucleotides agree with TRBD2. V lost 0 bases to trimming and J lost 7 bases; unmatched junction nucleotides: 3. This CDR3 comprises 14 residues. The germline gives CDR1 KGHSH, CDR2 LQKENI. The CDR3 DNA sequence: TGTGCCAGCTCACCACCGGTTAGCGGGAATGAGCAGTTCTTC. It translates to CASSPPVSGNEQFF.

The gene calls are TRBV11-2 and TRBJ2-3; 9 bases align to TRBD2. CDR1 and CDR2 from the germline V gene are SGHAT and FQNNGV. The CDR3 runs to 18 residues. V trimming: 2 bases; J trimming: 2 bases; junction bases outside the gene matches: 11. This CDR3 is CASSLLPTAGGPTDTQYF. Here the CDR3 DNA reads TGTGCCAGCAGCTTATTGCCCACCGCGGGGGGGCCCACAGATACGCAGTATTTT. Looking up the rest from reference TRBV11-2 and TRBJ2-3 gives the full variable domain: EAGVAQSPRYKIIEKRQSVAFWCNPISGHATLYWYQQILGQGPKLLIQFQNNGVVDDSQLPKDRFSAERLKGVDSTLKIQPAKLEDSAVYLCASSLLPTAGGPTDTQYFGPGTRLTVL.

This clonotype appeared a few times. The CDR3 DNA follows: TGTGCCAGCATCGAGGCCAGCCTCAACTCTGGAAACACCATATATTTT. Protein product: CASIEASLNSGNTIYF. This chain uses TRBV2 with TRBJ1-3, with D unclear. CDR1 and CDR2 (germline): SNHLY, FYNNEI. This CDR3 spans 16 amino acids. The ends were cut back, 7 bases at V and 0 bases at J, with 16 bases in the middle.

This clonotype was detected a few times. The V call is TRBV5-1, the J call TRBJ2-3; 7 bases match TRBD2. Looked up from germline, CDR1 is SGHRS and CDR2 is YFSETQ. Trimming took 4 bases from V and 4 from J; bases not matched to a gene: 9. This CDR3 region has 15 residues. CDR3 nucleotides: TGCGCCAGCAGCATGCTATCGGGAGGAGCAGATACGCAGTATTTT. Its protein is CASSMLSGGADTQYF.

This clonotype came up a few times. The chain links TRBV5-1 to TRBJ2-2; TRBD1 agrees at 7 bases. Trimming took 5 bases from V and 5 from J; bases not matched to a gene: 6. The length of the CDR3 is 14 residues. Germline-derived CDR1 and CDR2 are SGHRS and YFSETQ. CDR3 residues: CASRPGTATGELFF. The CDR3 DNA reads as TGCGCCAGCAGACCCGGGACAGCTACCGGGGAGCTGTTTTTT.

The rearrangement joins TRBV19 to TRBJ1-2, with D unresolved. Trimming stripped 8 bases from V and 4 bases from J, with 17 bases between. The V gene's germline CDR1 is LNHDA and CDR2 SQIVND (reference sequence). CDR3 length: 14 amino acids. The DNA of the CDR3 is TGTGCCAGTGCTACGGGCAGATCCATCTATGGCTACACCTTC. This translates into CASATGRSIYGYTF.

A few counts support this clonotype. The chain recombines TRBV2 with TRBJ2-1; 11 positions agree with TRBD2. The CDR3 has 14 residues. The ends lost 6 bases at V and 8 bases at J; junction bases unmatched: 6. From germline, CDR1 is SNHLY and CDR2 FYNNEI. The CDR3 DNA reads as TGTGCCAGCAGCTTAGCGGGGGGGCCCTATGAGCAGTTCTTC. Its translation is CASSLAGGPYEQFF.

In this sample, this clonotype turned up a few times. V usage is TRBV10-2 and J usage is TRBJ2-1, with D unresolved. Germline CDR1 and CDR2: WSHSY and SAAADI. The CDR3 contains 12 residues. The V end was cut by 4 bases, the J end by 9 bases, with 10 bases between. The CDR3 coding sequence is TGCGCCAGCAGTGCTCGGACGACTGAGCAGTTCTTC. It encodes CASSARTTEQFF.

This chain uses TRBV24-1 with TRBJ2-3; 7 bases map to TRBD2. V was pared by 5 bases and J by 1 base, with 5 bases of the junction left unmatched. Germline values: CDR1 KGHDR, CDR2 SFDVKD. This CDR3 region has 15 residues. The CDR3 region has the DNA TGTGCCACCAGTGGGCAGGGAGGGGGCACAGATACGCAGTATTTT. Protein: CATSGQGGGTDTQYF.

The CDR3 loop is CASSLGVGETQYF. In DNA, the CDR3 is TGTGCCAGTAGCCTAGGGGTAGGAGAGACCCAGTACTTC. The chain is built from TRBV19 and TRBJ2-5, with a tentative D call TRBD1 (5 bases). CDR1 and CDR2 from the germline V gene are LNHDA and SQIVND (reference sequence). This CDR3 has 13 residues. Trimming stripped 6 bases from V and 4 bases from J, with 12 bases between.

The chain carries TRBV12-3 or TRBV12-4 and TRBJ2-7; D not resolved. Between the trimmed V and J ends, which lost 6 bases and 6 bases, there was a span of 12 bases. The length of the CDR3 is 12 residues. Here the CDR3 DNA reads TGTGCCAGCAGACGTGAGGTGGGCGAGCAGTACTTC. Translating it yields CASRREVGEQYF.

The genes are TRBV5-1 and TRBJ2-7; D is tentatively TRBD1 or TRBD2 (5 bases each). CDR1 and CDR2 from the germline V gene are SGHRS and YFSETQ. The ends were cut back, 0 bases at V and 3 bases at J, with 10 bases in the middle. The CDR3 contains 14 residues. CDR3 loop: CASSLVGPGYEQYF. DNA of the CDR3: TGCGCCAGCAGCTTGGTGGGACCGGGCTACGAGCAGTACTTC.

The chain has TRBV7-8 and TRBJ1-1, with D unclear. The CDR3 contains 15 residues. V was clipped by 4 bases and J by 1 base, with 13 bases between them. Germline CDR1 reads SGHVS; CDR2 reads FQNEAQ. CDR3 bases: TGTGCCAGCAGCTCATCTTGGACGGGGAACACTGAAGCTTTCTTT. It translates to CASSSSWTGNTEAFF.

Turning to this clonotype: At one end the junction does not follow the germline gene, possibly because of a read error. This chain links TRBV4-2 with TRBJ2-1; D is perhaps TRBD1 (6 bases). This CDR3 is built from 12 residues. Germline lookup yields CDR1 LGHNA and CDR2 YNFKEQ. The CDR3 nucleotides read TGTGCCAGCAGTTCCCCGGACAGATCGGAGGTCTTC. This translates into CASSSPDRSEVF.

The rearrangement uses TRBV25-1 and TRBJ2-3; 14 bases are shared with TRBD2. Trimming at V came to 1 base and at J to 4 bases, leaving 22 bases not matched to a gene. Germline V lookup: CDR1 MGHDK, CDR2 SYGVNS. There are 23 residues in the CDR3. CDR3 region: CASSESNPGTSGGMLGPADTQYF. In DNA, the CDR3 is TGTGCCAGCAGTGAATCAAATCCTGGGACTAGCGGGGGAATGCTCGGCCCCGCAGATACGCAGTATTTT.

J is TRBJ2-7 and V is TRBV5-1, with 12 positions matching TRBD1. From germline, CDR1 is SGHRS and CDR2 YFSETQ. The CDR3 is 15 amino acids. V lost 0 bases, J lost 7 bases, and 5 bases stayed unmatched. The CDR3 reads CASSLVGQGAEEQYF. DNA of the CDR3: TGCGCCAGCAGCTTGGTGGGACAGGGGGCTGAGGAGCAGTACTTC.

The CDR3 DNA reads as TGTGCCAGCAGCCCGGGGACAATAAACACCGGGGAGCTGTTTTTT. Amino acid sequence: CASSPGTINTGELFF. The rearrangement uses TRBV5-5 and TRBJ2-2; perhaps TRBD1 as D (6 bases). From germline, CDR1 is SGHKS and CDR2 YYEKEE (reference sequence). V was clipped by 4 bases and J by 2 bases, with 12 bases between them. The CDR3 has 15 residues.

The chain joins TRBV15 to TRBJ1-1, with D perhaps matching TRBD1 (6 bases). The CDR3 extends over 15 amino acids. Germline V gene lookup returns CDR1 LNHNV and CDR2 YYDKDF (reference sequence). The germline V and J ends were trimmed by 7 bases and 3 bases, with 18 bases remaining between them. CDR3 sequence (DNA): TGTGCCACCAACAAAGGGGGAGTGGGGGACACTGAAGCTTTCTTT. Protein: CATNKGGVGDTEAFF.

The rearrangement joins TRBV20-1 to TRBJ2-5; 10 bases fit TRBD2. V was pared by 5 bases and J by 5 bases, with 11 bases of the junction left unmatched. CDR3 size: 15 residues. Germline values: CDR1 DFQATT, CDR2 SNEGSKA (reference sequence). The CDR3 DNA reads as TGCAGTGCTCCCCGAGGCCTAGCGGGGGAGGAGACCCAGTACTTC. It encodes CSAPRGLAGEETQYF.

The chain couples TRBV7-2 to TRBJ1-5; no firm D call. Trimming shortened V by 5 bases and J by 6 bases, and 11 bases separated the two germline ends. The CDR3 totals 13 residues. Germline CDR1 SGHTA, CDR2 FQGNSA. The CDR3 region is CASSLVQSQPQHF. The DNA of the CDR3 is TGTGCCAGCAGCCTCGTCCAGTCTCAGCCCCAGCATTTT.

This clonotype came up a few times. The V and J genes are TRBV20-1 and TRBJ1-2; 8 positions agree with TRBD1. This CDR3 is built from 13 residues. J gave up 4 bases and V 6 bases, and 7 bases lay outside the gene matches. The germline V gene encodes CDR1 DFQATT and CDR2 SNEGSKA (reference sequence). The CDR3 reads CSATSTGAYGYTF. The DNA of the CDR3 is TGCAGTGCCACCTCGACAGGGGCCTATGGCTACACCTTC.

V is TRBV5-1 and J is TRBJ2-1; 8 positions match TRBD2. V lost 4 bases, J lost 8 bases, and 5 bases stayed unmatched. Germline V lookup: CDR1 SGHRS, CDR2 YFSETQ. The CDR3 is 13 amino acids. CDR3 loop: CASSQPGGDEQFF. CDR3 in DNA: TGCGCCAGCAGCCAACCGGGGGGGGATGAGCAGTTCTTC. The full variable domain, rest sourced from reference TRBV5-1 and TRBJ2-1, is KAGVTQTPRYLIKTRGQQVTLSCSPISGHRSVSWYQQTPGQGLQFLFEYFSETQRNKGNFPGRFSGRQFSNSRSEMNVSTLELGDSALYLCASSQPGGDEQFFGPGTRLTVL.

This rearrangement joins TRBV29-1 to TRBJ2-1; 14 bases fit TRBD2. Germline V gene lookup returns CDR1 SQVTM and CDR2 ANQGSEA. V shed 1 base and J 3 bases; nucleotides not matched to a gene: 2. The CDR3 is 16 residues long. The CDR3 protein is CSVEGGLAGDYNEQFF. The CDR3 bases are TGCAGCGTTGAAGGGGGACTAGCGGGGGACTACAATGAGCAGTTCTTC.

This clonotype was seen only a few times. This chain links TRBV5-1 with TRBJ2-1; no definite D call. Germline V gives CDR1 SGHRS, CDR2 YFSETQ. The V end lost 5 bases, the J end lost 8 bases, and 14 bases lay between the germline ends. The CDR3 sequence is 13 residues long. CDR3 nucleotides: TGCGCCAGCAGTTCAACTTTAATCCATGAGCAGTTCTTC. This codes for CASSSTLIHEQFF.

V and J are TRBV5-1 and TRBJ2-7; possible D gene TRBD2, 5 bases. This CDR3 contains 15 residues. V shed 4 bases and J shed 1 base, with 15 bases lying between them. Germline values: CDR1 SGHRS, CDR2 YFSETQ. The CDR3 sequence is CASSPSPGNSYEQYF. DNA of the CDR3: TGCGCCAGCAGCCCGAGCCCCGGGAATTCCTACGAGCAGTACTTC.